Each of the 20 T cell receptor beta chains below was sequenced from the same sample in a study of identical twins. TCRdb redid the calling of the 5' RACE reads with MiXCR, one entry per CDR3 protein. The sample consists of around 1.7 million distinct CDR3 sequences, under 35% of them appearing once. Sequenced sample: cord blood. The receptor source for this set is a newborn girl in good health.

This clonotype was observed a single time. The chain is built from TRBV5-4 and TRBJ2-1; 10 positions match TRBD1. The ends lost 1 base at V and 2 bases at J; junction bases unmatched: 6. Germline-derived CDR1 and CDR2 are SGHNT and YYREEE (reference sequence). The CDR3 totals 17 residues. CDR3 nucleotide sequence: TGTGCCAGCAGCTTGAGGGGGGGGACAGGGGCCTACAATGAGCAGTTCTTC. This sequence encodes CASSLRGGTGAYNEQFF.

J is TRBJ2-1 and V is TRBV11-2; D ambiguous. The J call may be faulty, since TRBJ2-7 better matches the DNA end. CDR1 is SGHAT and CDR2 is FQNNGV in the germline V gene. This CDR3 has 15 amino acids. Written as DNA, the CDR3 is TGTGCCAGCAGCTTAGGGTATAAGACCTACAATGAGCAGTACTTC. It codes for CASSLGYKTYNEQYF.

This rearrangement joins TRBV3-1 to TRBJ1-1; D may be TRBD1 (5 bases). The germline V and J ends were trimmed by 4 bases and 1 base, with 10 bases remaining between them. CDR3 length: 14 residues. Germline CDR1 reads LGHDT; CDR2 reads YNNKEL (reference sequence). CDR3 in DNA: TGTGCCAGCAGCCCAGGGCTTCAGAACACTGAAGCTTTCTTT. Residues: CASSPGLQNTEAFF.

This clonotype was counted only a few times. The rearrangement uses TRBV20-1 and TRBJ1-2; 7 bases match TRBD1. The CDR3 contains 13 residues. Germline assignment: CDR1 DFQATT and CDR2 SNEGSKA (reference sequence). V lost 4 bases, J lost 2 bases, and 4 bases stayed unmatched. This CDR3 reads CSATRGKNYGYTF. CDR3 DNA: TGCAGTGCTACCAGGGGGAAAAACTATGGCTACACCTTC.

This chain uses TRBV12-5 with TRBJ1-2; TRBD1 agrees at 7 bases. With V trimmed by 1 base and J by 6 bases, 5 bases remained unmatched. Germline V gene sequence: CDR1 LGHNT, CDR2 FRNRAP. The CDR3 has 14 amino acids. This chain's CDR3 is CASGLDGTEDGYTF. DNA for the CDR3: TGTGCTAGTGGTTTGGACGGGACAGAAGATGGCTACACCTTC. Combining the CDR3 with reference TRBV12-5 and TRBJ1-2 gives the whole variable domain DARVTQTPRHKVTEMGQEVTMRCQPILGHNTVFWYRQTMMQGLELLAYFRNRAPLDDSGMPKDRFSAEMPDATLATLKIQPSEPRDSAVYFCASGLDGTEDGYTFGSGTRLTVV.

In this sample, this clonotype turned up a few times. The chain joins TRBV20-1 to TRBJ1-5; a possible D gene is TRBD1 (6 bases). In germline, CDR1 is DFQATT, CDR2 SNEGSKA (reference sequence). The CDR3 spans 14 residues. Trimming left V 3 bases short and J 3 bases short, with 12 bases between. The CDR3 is CSARLDRSNQPQHF. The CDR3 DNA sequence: TGCAGTGCTAGGCTCGACAGGTCCAATCAGCCCCAGCATTTT.

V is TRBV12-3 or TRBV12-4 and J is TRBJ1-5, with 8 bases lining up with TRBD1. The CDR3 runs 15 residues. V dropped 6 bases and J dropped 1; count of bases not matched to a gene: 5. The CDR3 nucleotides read TGTGCCAGCAGCCGAGGGACAGGAAGCAATCAGCCCCAGCATTTT. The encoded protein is CASSRGTGSNQPQHF.

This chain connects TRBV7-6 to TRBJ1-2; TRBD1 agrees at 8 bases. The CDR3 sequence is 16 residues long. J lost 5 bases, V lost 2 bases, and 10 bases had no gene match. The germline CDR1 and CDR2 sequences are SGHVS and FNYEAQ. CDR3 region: CASSLNPGTGSYGYTF. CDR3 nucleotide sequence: TGTGCCAGCAGCTTAAATCCCGGGACAGGTTCTTATGGCTACACCTTC.

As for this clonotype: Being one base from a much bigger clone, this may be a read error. CDR3 in DNA: TGTGCCAGCACCCTCGACAGGGGAGTGCGTGGCTCCACCTTC. This codes for CASTLDRGVRGSTF. V gene TRBV12-3 or TRBV12-4 combines with J gene TRBJ1-2; 8 bases agree with TRBD1. The CDR3 spans 14 residues.

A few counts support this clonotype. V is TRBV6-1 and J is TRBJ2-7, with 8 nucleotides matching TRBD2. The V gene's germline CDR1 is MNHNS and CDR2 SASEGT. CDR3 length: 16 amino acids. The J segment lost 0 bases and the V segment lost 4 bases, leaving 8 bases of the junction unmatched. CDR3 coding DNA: TGTGCCAGCAGTGTAAGCTCTGGGACTAGCTCCTACGAGCAGTACTTC. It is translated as CASSVSSGTSSYEQYF.

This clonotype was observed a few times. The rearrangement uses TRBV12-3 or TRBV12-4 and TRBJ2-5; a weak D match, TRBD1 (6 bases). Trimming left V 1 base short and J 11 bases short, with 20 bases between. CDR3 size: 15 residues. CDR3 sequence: CASSLDRDTYNEQYF. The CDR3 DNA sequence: TGTGCCAGCAGTTTAGACAGGGATACCTACAATGAGCAGTACTTC.

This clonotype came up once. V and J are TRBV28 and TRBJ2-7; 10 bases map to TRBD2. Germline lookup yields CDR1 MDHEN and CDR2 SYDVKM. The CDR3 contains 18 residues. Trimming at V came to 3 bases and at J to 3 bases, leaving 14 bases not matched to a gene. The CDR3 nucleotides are TGTGCCAGCAGTTTCCGCCGGTTTAGCGGGAGGCTCCTCTACGAGCAGTACTTC. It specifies CASSFRRFSGRLLYEQYF.

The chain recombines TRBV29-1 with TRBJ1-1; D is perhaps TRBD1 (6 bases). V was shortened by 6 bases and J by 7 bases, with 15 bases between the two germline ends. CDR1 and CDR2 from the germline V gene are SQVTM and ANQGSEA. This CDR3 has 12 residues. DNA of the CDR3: TGCAGCGTCGCCGGGACACAACGTGAAGCTTTCTTT. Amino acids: CSVAGTQREAFF.

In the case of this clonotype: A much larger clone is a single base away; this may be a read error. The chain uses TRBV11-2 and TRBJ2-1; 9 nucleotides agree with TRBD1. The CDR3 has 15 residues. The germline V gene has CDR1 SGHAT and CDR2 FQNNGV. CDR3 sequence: CAGSHGGTGYNEQFF. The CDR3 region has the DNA TGTGCCGGCAGCCACGGCGGGACAGGGTACAATGAGCAGTTCTTC.

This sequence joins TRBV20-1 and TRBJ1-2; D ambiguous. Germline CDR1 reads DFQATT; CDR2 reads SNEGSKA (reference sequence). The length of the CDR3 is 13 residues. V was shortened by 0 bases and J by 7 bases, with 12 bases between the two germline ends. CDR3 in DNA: TGCAGTGCTAGAGATTACCACTTACTTGGCTACACCTTC. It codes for CSARDYHLLGYTF.

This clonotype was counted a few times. The CDR3 DNA sequence: TGCAGTGCTTCCTTTACGGGTTACAATGAGCAGTTCTTC. This encodes CSASFTGYNEQFF. The genes are TRBV20-1 and TRBJ2-1; D not resolved. V was trimmed by 5 bases and J by 4 bases, leaving 12 bases between them. CDR1 is DFQATT and CDR2 is SNEGSKA in the germline V gene (reference sequence). This CDR3 has 13 amino acids.

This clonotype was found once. This CDR3 reads CASSLEYWGLDEQFF. DNA of the CDR3: TGTGCCAGCAGCTTAGAATATTGGGGGCTAGATGAGCAGTTCTTC. This chain uses TRBV7-2 with TRBJ2-1, with a weak D call TRBD1 (6 bases). This CDR3 has 15 amino acids. CDR1 is SGHTA and CDR2 is FQGNSA in the germline V gene. V dropped 1 base and J dropped 8 bases, with 15 bases sitting between them.

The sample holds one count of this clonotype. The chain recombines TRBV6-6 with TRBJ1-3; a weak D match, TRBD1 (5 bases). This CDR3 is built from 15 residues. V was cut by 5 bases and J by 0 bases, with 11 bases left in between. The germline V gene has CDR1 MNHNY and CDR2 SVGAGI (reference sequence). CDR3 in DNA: TGTGCCAGCAGTACGGGACCGCGCTCTGGAAACACCATATATTTT. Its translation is CASSTGPRSGNTIYF.

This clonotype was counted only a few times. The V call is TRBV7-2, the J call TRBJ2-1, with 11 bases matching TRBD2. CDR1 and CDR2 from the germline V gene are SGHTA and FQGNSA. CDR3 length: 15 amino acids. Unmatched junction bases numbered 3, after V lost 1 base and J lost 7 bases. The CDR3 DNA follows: TGTGCCAGCAGCTTAGAGCCTAGCGGGAGGAATGAGCAGTTCTTC. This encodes CASSLEPSGRNEQFF.

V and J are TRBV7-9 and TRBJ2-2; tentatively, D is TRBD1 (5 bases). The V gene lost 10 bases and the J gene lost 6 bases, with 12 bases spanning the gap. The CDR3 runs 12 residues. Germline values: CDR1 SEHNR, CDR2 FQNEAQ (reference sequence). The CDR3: CAISWGAGELFF. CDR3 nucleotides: TGTGCCATCTCATGGGGCGCCGGGGAGCTGTTTTTT.